What follows are 22 T cell receptor beta chains derived from one specimen sequenced in a study of blood T cells in healthy people across ages. Using a J-beta primer mix together with a sample-barcoded 5' primer, a second PCR was run for roughly 7 to 11 cycles. Each CDR3 protein is one row after TCRdb ran MiXCR on the 5' RACE reads. The table has 950,000 to 1,200,000 distinct CDR3 sequences, more than 30% seen once. Sequencing was carried out using blood. The receptors derive from a man aged 18 to 29 in good health.

This clonotype appeared a few times. V and J are TRBV29-1 and TRBJ1-2; D gene unclear. The CDR3 is made up of 12 amino acids. Looked up from germline, CDR1 is SQVTM and CDR2 is ANQGSEA. The V gene lost 0 bases and the J gene lost 8 bases, with 10 bases spanning the gap. CDR3 bases: TGCAGCGTTGAAGAACGAGGCCGGGGCTACACCTTC. Its translation: CSVEERGRGYTF.

This clonotype occurred many times. The chain joins TRBV20-1 to TRBJ2-7; 10 positions agree with TRBD2. The V gene end was trimmed by 6 bases and the J gene end by 7 bases; junction bases not matched to a gene: 12. CDR3 length equals 14 residues. CDR1 and CDR2 (germline): DFQATT, SNEGSKA (reference sequence). The CDR3 region is CSAVGTSVSDEQYF. CDR3 sequence (DNA): TGCAGTGCCGTAGGGACTAGCGTTTCTGATGAGCAGTACTTC.

The rearrangement joins TRBV27 to TRBJ2-1; a weak D match, TRBD1 (5 bases). This CDR3 comprises 14 residues. Germline V gene sequence: CDR1 MNHEY, CDR2 SMNVEV (reference sequence). V was trimmed by 5 bases and J by 3 bases, leaving 11 bases between them. In DNA, the CDR3 is TGTGCCAGCAGTCCACCTAGGGGCTACAATGAGCAGTTCTTC. Its protein product is CASSPPRGYNEQFF.

This chain connects TRBV28 to TRBJ1-5, with 7 bases matching TRBD1. Unmatched junction bases numbered 8, after V lost 6 bases and J lost 3 bases. The CDR3 has 15 residues. Germline values: CDR1 MDHEN, CDR2 SYDVKM. CDR3 nucleotides: TGTGCCAGCAGGAGACAGGGAGGGAACAATCAGCCCCAGCATTTT. Its protein is CASRRQGGNNQPQHF.

The chain combines TRBV28 with TRBJ2-7; D might be TRBD1 (6 bases). Trimming cost V 4 bases and J 3 bases, with 13 bases left between them. The CDR3 extends over 14 amino acids. Germline V gene sequence: CDR1 MDHEN, CDR2 SYDVKM. CDR3 sequence reads: CASSSPGQSYEQYF. The CDR3 DNA is TGTGCCAGCAGTTCCCCCGGACAGAGCTACGAGCAGTACTTC.

The V call is TRBV2, the J call TRBJ1-6, with D possibly matching TRBD1 (5 bases). CDR1 SNHLY and CDR2 FYNNEI come from the germline V gene. This CDR3 contains 12 residues. Trimming shortened V by 8 bases and J by 4 bases, and 6 bases separated the two germline ends. The CDR3 spells CASAGYNSPLHF. The CDR3 coding sequence is TGTGCCAGCGCAGGGTATAATTCACCCCTCCACTTT. The variable domain in full, completed from reference TRBV2 and TRBJ1-6, reads EPEVTQTPSHQVTQMGQEVILRCVPISNHLYFYWYRQILGQKVEFLVSFYNNEISEKSEIFDDQFSVERPDGSNFTLKIRSTKLEDSAMYFCASAGYNSPLHFGNGTRLTVT.

The chain joins TRBV3-1 to TRBJ1-2; D gene ambiguous. V was cut by 0 bases and J by 0 bases, with 11 bases left in between. The CDR3 totals 16 residues. Germline V gives CDR1 LGHDT, CDR2 YNNKEL (reference sequence). The CDR3 here is CASSQDLTRTNYGYTF. DNA of the CDR3: TGTGCCAGCAGCCAAGATTTGACACGGACTAACTATGGCTACACCTTC.

This clonotype was counted only a few times. The gene calls are TRBV4-3 and TRBJ1-1, with unresolved D. CDR3 size: 14 residues. CDR1 is LGHNA and CDR2 is YSLEER in the germline V gene. Between the trimmed V and J ends, which lost 0 bases and 4 bases, there was a span of 9 bases. The DNA of the CDR3 is TGCGCCAGCAGCCAAGATCCGGCGCCCACTGAAGCTTTCTTT. It codes for CASSQDPAPTEAFF.

This clonotype turned up a few times. This sequence joins TRBV7-9 and TRBJ2-1, with D perhaps matching TRBD2 (6 bases). The germline gives CDR1 SEHNR, CDR2 FQNEAQ (reference sequence). Between the trimmed V and J ends, which lost 5 bases and 0 bases, there was a span of 20 bases. CDR3 length: 18 amino acids. The CDR3: CASSPRSGDWSSYNEQFF. CDR3 nucleotides: TGTGCCAGCAGCCCTAGATCGGGGGACTGGAGCTCCTACAATGAGCAGTTCTTC.

Only one count was recorded for this clonotype. The chain combines TRBV3-1 with TRBJ2-3, with D tentatively TRBD2 (5 bases). CDR1 and CDR2 (germline): LGHDT, YNNKEL (reference sequence). The germline V and J ends were trimmed by 2 bases and 1 base, with 19 bases remaining between them. The CDR3 is made up of 18 amino acids. The CDR3 is CASSQLQGRGGGTDTQYF. In nucleotides, the CDR3 is TGTGCCAGCAGCCAATTGCAAGGAAGAGGAGGTGGCACAGATACGCAGTATTTT.

This clonotype was counted only a few times. The chain carries TRBV6-2 or TRBV6-3 and TRBJ1-1; D is possibly TRBD1 (5 bases). Germline V gene sequence: CDR1 MNHEY, CDR2 SVGEGT. V was cut by 8 bases and J by 0 bases, with 10 bases left in between. The CDR3 has 13 residues. The CDR3 spells CASYGDLNTEAFF. DNA of the CDR3: TGTGCCAGCTACGGGGACCTGAACACTGAAGCTTTCTTT.

The V gene is TRBV20-1, the J gene TRBJ1-2; D is ambiguous. Per germline, CDR1 DFQATT and CDR2 SNEGSKA (reference sequence). The CDR3 has 12 amino acids. With 5 bases removed from V and 8 bases from J, the gap between germline ends came to 15 bases. Here the CDR3 DNA reads TGCAGTGCTGGGTCGGACGTGGGCGGCTACACCTTC. Its translation: CSAGSDVGGYTF.

The chain has TRBV12-3 or TRBV12-4 and TRBJ1-1; possible D gene TRBD1, 6 bases. The CDR3 contains 13 residues. V lost 10 bases and J 3 bases, leaving 15 bases between the germline ends. The CDR3 DNA follows: TGTGCCATTCGATATCCAGGGGACACTGAAGCTTTCTTT. Protein: CAIRYPGDTEAFF.

The chain is built from TRBV9 and TRBJ2-7, with 7 bases lining up with TRBD2. The CDR3 runs 15 residues. Germline CDR1 reads SGDLS; CDR2 reads YYNGEE. With V trimmed by 4 bases and J by 1 base, 8 bases remained unmatched. The CDR3 DNA follows: TGTGCCAGCAGCCCCCAGAATAGCGGGTCCTACGAGCAGTACTTC. Translation gives CASSPQNSGSYEQYF.

This clonotype was recorded a few times. The chain is built from TRBV20-1 and TRBJ1-4; unclear D gene. CDR1 and CDR2 from the germline V gene are DFQATT and SNEGSKA (reference sequence). The CDR3 length is 11 residues. V lost 1 base and J 7 bases, leaving 4 bases between the germline ends. As DNA, the CDR3 is TGCAGTGCTAGAGGGGCTGAAAAACTGTTTTTT. Amino acids: CSARGAEKLFF.

This clonotype appeared a few times. This chain connects TRBV20-1 to TRBJ1-6; D uncertain. The length of the CDR3 is 12 residues. Germline V gene data show CDR1 as DFQATT and CDR2 as SNEGSKA (reference sequence). The V end lost 2 bases, the J end lost 5 bases, and 4 bases lay between the germline ends. The CDR3 spells CSARRDNSPLHF. CDR3 DNA sequence: TGCAGTGCTAGACGGGATAATTCACCCCTCCACTTT.

V gene TRBV11-2 combines with J gene TRBJ2-5; D tentatively reads TRBD1 or TRBD2 (5 bases each). The CDR3 runs 17 residues. The V end lost 1 base, the J end lost 2 bases, and 17 bases lay between the germline ends. Germline V gene lookup returns CDR1 SGHAT and CDR2 FQNNGV. The CDR3 loop is CASSLVLGVEGQETQYF. In DNA form, the CDR3 reads TGTGCCAGCAGCTTAGTCCTGGGGGTTGAAGGGCAAGAGACCCAGTACTTC. Supplemented by reference TRBV11-2 and TRBJ2-5, the full variable domain reads EAGVAQSPRYKIIEKRQSVAFWCNPISGHATLYWYQQILGQGPKLLIQFQNNGVVDDSQLPKDRFSAERLKGVDSTLKIQPAKLEDSAVYLCASSLVLGVEGQETQYFGPGTRLLVL.

This chain connects TRBV12-3 or TRBV12-4 to TRBJ1-5; D unclear. V was shortened by 5 bases and J by 8 bases, with 13 bases between the two germline ends. There are 13 residues in the CDR3. The CDR3 region is CASSVVGGKPQHF. The CDR3 DNA reads as TGTGCCAGCAGTGTAGTGGGAGGGAAGCCCCAGCATTTT.

This chain connects TRBV7-2 to TRBJ2-7; D may correspond to TRBD1 or TRBD2 (6 bases each). This CDR3 spans 15 amino acids. Trimming left V 1 base short and J 0 bases short, with 10 bases between. In germline, CDR1 is SGHTA, CDR2 FQGNSA. CDR3 nucleotide sequence: TGTGCCAGCAGCTTAGGTCGGGGGCTCTCCTACGAGCAGTACTTC. Translated, it gives CASSLGRGLSYEQYF.

The V gene is TRBV5-1, the J gene TRBJ2-1, with 9 bases lining up with TRBD2. The V segment lost 2 bases and the J segment 14 bases; nucleotides outside the gene matches: 8. CDR1 SGHRS and CDR2 YFSETQ come from the germline V gene. The CDR3 has 13 residues. CDR3 residues: CASSFDLAGSKFF. CDR3 sequence (DNA): TGCGCCAGCAGCTTCGACCTAGCGGGGAGCAAGTTCTTC.

The V and J genes are TRBV27 and TRBJ2-7; D gene unclear. Germline V gives CDR1 MNHEY, CDR2 SMNVEV (reference sequence). The germline V and J ends were trimmed by 2 bases and 5 bases, with 7 bases remaining between them. This CDR3 is 12 amino acids long. CDR3 nucleotide sequence: TGTGCCAGCAGTTTACCCCCCAACGAGCAGTACTTC. Its protein is CASSLPPNEQYF.

This sequence joins TRBV6-2 or TRBV6-3 and TRBJ2-5; D is unclear. The last part of the DNA fits TRBJ2-7 better; the J call may be wrong. The CDR3 loop spans 13 amino acids. Germline lookup yields CDR1 MNHEY and CDR2 SVGEGT. The CDR3: CASSSGRSYEQYF. In nucleotides, the CDR3 is TGTGCCAGCAGTTCTGGACGTAGCTACGAGCAGTACTTC.